One and the same sample provided the 24 T cell receptor beta chains below, sequenced in a study of T cell responses to AZD1222 COVID-19 vaccine. Assay used: immunoSEQ multiplex PCR; TCRdb lists only in-frame clones, some missing. The sample lists about 120,000 clones, 81% occurring once. The starting material was peripheral blood, obtained on day 0 of AZD1222 vaccination. The origin of the receptors is an adult in good health.

The rearrangement uses TRBV2 and TRBJ2-1; perhaps TRBD2 as D (6 bases). CDR3 length: 15 amino acids. V was shortened by 7 bases and J by 4 bases, with 17 bases between the two germline ends. The V gene's germline CDR1 is SNHLY and CDR2 FYNNEI. The CDR3 DNA reads TGTGCCAGCAAAGCGGACTATCTCCCTTACAATGAGCAGTTCTTC. Protein sequence: CASKADYLPYNEQFF.

Comment on this clone: Other DNA sequences in the sample encode the same CDR3. The genes are TRBV28 and TRBJ2-3; TRBD2 agrees at 12 bases. The CDR3 sequence is 15 residues long. Germline trimming cut 4 bases from V and 2 bases from J; bases unmatched to any gene: 1. Germline values: CDR1 MDHEN, CDR2 SYDVKM. This chain's CDR3 is CASSSSGRVTDTQYF. CDR3 DNA sequence: TGTGCCAGCAGTTCTAGCGGGAGGGTCACAGATACGCAGTATTTT.

The V and J genes are TRBV12-3 or TRBV12-4 and TRBJ1-5; the D gene is possibly TRBD1 (6 bases). The CDR3 runs 13 residues. The V end was cut by 5 bases, the J end by 5 bases, with 10 bases between. The CDR3 DNA reads TGTGCCAGCAGTGGGGACACTTATCAGCCCCAGCATTTT. Amino acids: CASSGDTYQPQHF.

The count of this clone is one. The J gene is TRBJ2-3, the V gene TRBV5-1; 7 positions match TRBD2. The germline V gene encodes CDR1 SGHRS and CDR2 YFSETQ. CDR3 size: 16 residues. V shed 1 base, J shed 0 bases, and the junction held 5 bases outside the gene matches. The CDR3 spells CASSLSSGASTDTQYF. The CDR3 bases are TGCGCCAGCAGCTTGTCTAGCGGTGCTAGCACAGATACGCAGTATTTT.

V is TRBV19 and J is TRBJ1-5, with 8 bases that match TRBD1. The CDR3 totals 15 residues. CDR1 LNHDA and CDR2 SQIVND come from the germline V gene (reference sequence). The trim removed 6 bases at V and 1 base at J, leaving 5 bases unmatched. Here the CDR3 reads CASRDDRGSNQPQHF. CDR3 sequence (DNA): TGTGCCAGTAGGGACGACAGGGGAAGCAATCAGCCCCAGCATTTT. Using reference TRBV19 and TRBJ1-5 for the parts outside the CDR3, the full variable domain is DGGITQSPKYLFRKEGQNVTLSCEQNLNHDAMYWYRQDPGQGLRLIYYSQIVNDFQKGDIAEGYSVSREKKESFPLTVTSAQKNPTAFYLCASRDDRGSNQPQHFGDGTRLSIL.

In the case of this clone: A much larger clone lies one base from this, so it may be a read error. This same CDR3 is encoded by further DNA sequences in the sample. The CDR3, as DNA: TGTGCCTCCCCCCTTGGAACAGGGGGCTTGAACACTGAAGCTTTCTTT. Amino acid sequence: CASPLGTGGLNTEAFF. The chain links TRBV19 to TRBJ1-1, with 9 nucleotides matching TRBD1. Per germline, CDR1 LNHDA and CDR2 SQIVND (reference sequence). The CDR3 consists of 16 residues. V lost 11 bases to trimming and J lost 0 bases; unmatched junction nucleotides: 13.

The chain joins TRBV19 to TRBJ2-3; D may be TRBD1 (6 bases). V lost 8 bases to trimming and J lost 0 bases, with 15 bases between them. This CDR3 region has 15 residues. CDR1 and CDR2 from the germline V gene are LNHDA and SQIVND (reference sequence). The CDR3 loop is CASQQGASSTDTQYF. CDR3 coding DNA: TGTGCCAGTCAACAGGGTGCCTCTAGCACAGATACGCAGTATTTT.

The chain uses TRBV19 and TRBJ2-1, with 10 bases lining up with TRBD2. The CDR3 runs 16 residues. V trimming: 5 bases; J trimming: 9 bases; junction bases outside the gene matches: 13. Germline V gives CDR1 LNHDA, CDR2 SQIVND (reference sequence). CDR3 region: CASSATGSGRAGEQFF. In DNA, the CDR3 is TGTGCCAGTAGTGCCACGGGGAGCGGGAGGGCCGGTGAGCAGTTCTTC.

This clone was detected only once. This sequence joins TRBV11-1 and TRBJ1-6; 9 bases map to TRBD1. Per germline, CDR1 SGHAT and CDR2 FQDESV (reference sequence). Trimming cost V 5 bases and J 5 bases; bases outside gene matches: 7. The CDR3 covers 16 residues. The CDR3 DNA sequence: TGTGCCAGCAGCCAAGGACAGGGGAGAAATAATTCACCCCTCCACTTT. This translates into CASSQGQGRNNSPLHF.

In this sample, this clone turned up a few times. The rearrangement joins TRBV5-1 to TRBJ1-2, with D unresolved. Looked up from germline, CDR1 is SGHRS and CDR2 is YFSETQ. The CDR3 runs 13 residues. V lost 0 bases and J 1 base, leaving 4 bases between the germline ends. The CDR3 region is CASSLAVNYGYTF. Here the CDR3 DNA reads TGCGCCAGCAGCTTGGCTGTTAACTATGGCTACACCTTC. Full variable domain (outside the CDR3, taken from reference TRBV5-1 and TRBJ1-2): KAGVTQTPRYLIKTRGQQVTLSCSPISGHRSVSWYQQTPGQGLQFLFEYFSETQRNKGNFPGRFSGRQFSNSRSEMNVSTLELGDSALYLCASSLAVNYGYTFGSGTRLTVV.

This chain uses TRBV3-1 (or the pseudogene TRBV3-2) with TRBJ2-5; 8 bases map to TRBD2. The CDR3 is made up of 21 amino acids. Germline V gene sequence: CDR1 LGHDT, CDR2 YNNKEL (reference sequence). V shed 3 bases, J shed 5 bases, and the junction held 26 bases outside the gene matches. The CDR3 coding sequence is TGTGCCAGCAGCCACCCCTCAACGGCTCAATCGACTAGCGTAAGAGGGGAGACCCAGTACTTC. It translates to CASSHPSTAQSTSVRGETQYF.

The V and J genes are TRBV2 and TRBJ2-5, with 7 bases aligning to TRBD2. The germline gives CDR1 SNHLY, CDR2 FYNNEI. The CDR3 contains 15 residues. V lost 0 bases and J lost 4; bases outside the gene matches: 5. CDR3 region: CASSEAPGGRETQYF. CDR3 nucleotide sequence: TGTGCCAGCAGTGAAGCGCCGGGGGGAAGAGAGACCCAGTACTTC.

The rearrangement joins TRBV24-1 to TRBJ1-2; D is undetermined. The CDR3 consists of 15 residues. From germline, CDR1 is KGHDR and CDR2 SFDVKD. Trimming stripped 10 bases from V and 1 base from J, with 18 bases between. The CDR3 coding sequence is TGTGCCACACCAGTGAGTGCCAGAAGTAACTATGGCTACACCTTC. It yields the protein CATPVSARSNYGYTF.

The chain joins TRBV4-3 to TRBJ1-3; D ambiguous. V dropped 1 base and J dropped 2 bases, with 6 bases sitting between them. Germline V gene sequence: CDR1 LGHNA, CDR2 YSLEER. This CDR3 is 14 amino acids long. CDR3 nucleotides: TGCGCCAGCAGCCAAGTGTACGCTGGAAACACCATATATTTT. Its protein product is CASSQVYAGNTIYF.

This chain uses TRBV6-5 with TRBJ1-3, with 7 bases identical to TRBD1. From germline, CDR1 is MNHEY and CDR2 SVGAGI. Losses at the gene ends were 2 bases for V and 3 bases for J; bases not matched to a gene: 4. The CDR3 totals 15 residues. The CDR3 spells CASSYPSGGGNTIYF. The CDR3 DNA reads TGTGCCAGCAGTTACCCGTCAGGGGGTGGAAACACCATATATTTT.

The V and J genes are TRBV7-2 and TRBJ1-2, with D possibly matching TRBD1 (5 bases). The CDR3 runs 13 residues. Trimming cost V 3 bases and J 3 bases, with 8 bases left between them. Germline V lookup: CDR1 SGHTA, CDR2 FQGNSA. The CDR3 loop reads CASSLDKYYGYTF. In nucleotides, the CDR3 is TGTGCCAGCAGCTTGGACAAATACTATGGCTACACCTTC.

On this clone: Distinct nucleotide sequences in the sample also encode this CDR3. The V call is TRBV7-3, the J call TRBJ2-7; TRBD2 might be the D (6 bases). The CDR3 totals 14 residues. CDR1 is SGHTA and CDR2 is FQGTGA in the germline V gene. Trimming cost V 5 bases and J 0 bases, with 11 bases left between them. The CDR3 protein is CASSQGDFSYEQYF. The CDR3 DNA reads TGTGCCAGCAGCCAAGGGGACTTCTCCTACGAGCAGTACTTC.

With regard to this clone: Germline is not matched at one junction end, which may reflect a read error. This chain links TRBV5-1 with TRBJ2-2, with D perhaps matching TRBD1 (6 bases). Per the germline V gene, CDR1 is SGHRS and CDR2 is YFSETQ. There are 17 residues in the CDR3. The CDR3 bases are TGCGCCAGCAGCTTGGGGTTTTTCAGGGGCTCTACCGGGGAGCTGGTTTTT. This translates into CASSLGFFRGSTGELVF. The variable domain in full, with the rest retrieved from reference TRBV5-1 and TRBJ2-2, is KAGVTQTPRYLIKTRGQQVTLSCSPISGHRSVSWYQQTPGQGLQFLFEYFSETQRNKGNFPGRFSGRQFSNSRSEMNVSTLELGDSALYLCASSLGFFRGSTGELVFGEGSRLTVL.

The chain carries TRBV7-7 and TRBJ1-3; D possibly corresponds to TRBD1 (5 bases). Per the germline V gene, CDR1 is SSHAT and CDR2 is FNYEAQ (reference sequence). Trimming took 1 base from V and 6 from J, leaving 16 bases between them. This CDR3 comprises 16 residues. CDR3 residues: CASSLVGNGTENTIYF. In nucleotides, the CDR3 is TGTGCCAGCAGCTTAGTGGGGAATGGGACGGAAAACACCATATATTTT.

The chain uses TRBV11-2 and TRBJ1-3; no definite D call. The V and J ends lost 8 bases and 7 bases respectively, with 6 bases between them. Germline lookup yields CDR1 SGHAT and CDR2 FQNNGV. The CDR3 spans 10 residues. The CDR3 is CASGGNTIYF. The CDR3 DNA reads TGTGCCAGCGGCGGTAACACCATATATTTT.

The chain has TRBV15 and TRBJ2-7, with no clear D. V was trimmed by 1 base and J by 4 bases, leaving 5 bases between them. The germline V gene encodes CDR1 LNHNV and CDR2 YYDKDF (reference sequence). This CDR3 is 12 amino acids long. The CDR3 is CATSRGLYEQYF. CDR3 in DNA: TGTGCCACCAGCAGAGGACTTTACGAGCAGTACTTC.

The chain has TRBV4-3 and TRBJ2-6; D is unresolved. Germline V CDR1 and CDR2: LGHNA, YSLEER. Trimming took off 6 bases at V and 3 bases at J, with 12 bases between the two ends. This CDR3 contains 15 residues. This CDR3 is CASSPVGNGANVLTF. CDR3 DNA: TGCGCCAGCAGTCCGGTGGGCAATGGGGCCAACGTCCTGACTTTC.

This sequence joins TRBV25-1 and TRBJ2-1; D call uncertain. CDR3 size: 11 residues. Trimming cost V 5 bases and J 10 bases, with 9 bases left between them. Germline loops: CDR1 MGHDK, CDR2 SYGVNS. CDR3 sequence: CASSRGGEQFF. The CDR3 DNA is TGTGCCAGCAGTCGAGGTGGAGAGCAGTTCTTC.

Details on this clone: Additional DNA sequences in this sample encode the identical CDR3. The V and J genes are TRBV12-3 or TRBV12-4 and TRBJ1-1, with D unresolved. Trimming removed 3 bases from V and 5 bases from J, with 7 bases in between. The CDR3 runs 12 residues. The CDR3 DNA sequence: TGTGCCAGCAGTTTCAGTAATACTGAAGCTTTCTTT. Translation: CASSFSNTEAFF.